A selection of T cell receptor beta chains follows, all from one sample in a study of cytomegalovirus exposure and HLA in healthy donors. Clones were sequenced by immunoSEQ multiplex PCR, and TCRdb holds only the in-frame ones, with some missing. The table records some 150,000 clones, around 82% of them present only once. Material for sequencing was PBMCs. The receptors were sampled from a woman in her 50s in good health and CMV-seropositive. The CDR3 runs from the conserved cysteine through the conserved F or W. Fields, in order: V gene, D gene, J gene, clone size, CDR3 DNA, CDR3 protein. D genes are given only for firm matches. For some rows the clone size is stated as once, few or many, or as a class when expanded; others skip it.

TRBV6-1,-,TRBJ2-1,-,TGTGCCAGCAGTGATCCCGATGTACCAACACGCTCCTACAATGAGCAGTTCTTC,CASSDPDVPTRSYNEQFF
TRBV2,TRBD1,TRBJ2-7,-,TGTGCCAGCAGTGAATTTTACAGGGGAGCCGAGCAGTACTTC,CASSEFYRGAEQYF
TRBV4-2,TRBD1,TRBJ1-2,-,TGTGCCAGCAGAAATGACAGGGCGTCGACCTTC,CASRNDRASTF
TRBV19,-,TRBJ1-5,once,TGTGCCAGTAAGCCAGGGAATAGCAATCAGCCCCAGCATTTT,CASKPGNSNQPQHF
TRBV7-7,TRBD2,TRBJ2-7,-,TGTGCTAGCAGCCCGGGACTAGCGGGGGACGAGCAGTACTTC,CASSPGLAGDEQYF
TRBV29-1,-,TRBJ2-7,-,TGCAGCGTTGTTCGGGTTGTAGGGGACGAGCAGTACTTC,CSVVRVVGDEQYF
TRBV6-1,-,TRBJ1-1,once,TGTGCCAGCACTCGCAAGGGGATCACTGAAGCTTTCTTT,CASTRKGITEAFF
TRBV29-1,TRBD1,TRBJ2-3,-,TGCAGCGTTGCGGGACAGGGATATCCTACGCAGTATTTT,CSVAGQGYPTQYF
TRBV14,TRBD1,TRBJ1-1,few,TGTGCCAGCAGCTTCCGGACAGGGACCACTGAAGCTTTCTTT,CASSFRTGTTEAFF
TRBV6-5,-,TRBJ1-3,-,TGTGCCAGCAGTTACTCGACCCAGGGCTCTGGAAACACCATATATTTT,CASSYSTQGSGNTIYF
TRBV19,-,TRBJ1-4,-,TGTGCCAGTAGTACCACCCTGAGGGCAACTAATGAAAAACTGTTTTTT,CASSTTLRATNEKLFF
TRBV5-1,TRBD2,TRBJ2-3,-,TGCGCCAGCAGCTGGTTAGCGGGGGGGCAGTCAGATACGCAGTATTTT,CASSWLAGGQSDTQYF
TRBV10-3,TRBD2,TRBJ2-1,-,TGTGCCATCTCGGGAGAAGCGGGGGGGCGGAATGAGCAGTTCTTC,CAISGEAGGRNEQFF
TRBV6-5,TRBD1,TRBJ2-7,-,TGTGCCAGCCATCATCCCGGGACAGCTTACGAGCAGTACTTC,CASHHPGTAYEQYF
TRBV9,TRBD2,TRBJ2-1,few,TGTGCCAGCAGCGAGGGACTAGCGGCTTACAATGAGCAGTTCTTC,CASSEGLAAYNEQFF
TRBV4-1,-,TRBJ2-5,-,TGCGCCAGCAGCCAAGATCATGCAGATTTAGAGACCCAGTACTTC,CASSQDHADLETQYF
TRBV11-2,-,TRBJ2-1,-,TGTGCCAGCAGCCTCGGACAACCCTGGGATGAGCAGTTCTTC,CASSLGQPWDEQFF
TRBV5-4,TRBD1,TRBJ1-2,-,TGTGCCAGCAGCTTGCGGGGACAGGCTAACTATGGCTACACCTTC,CASSLRGQANYGYTF
TRBV7-2,-,TRBJ1-5,-,TGTGCCAGCAGCTTAGACCGCAGGGATGGACAGCCCCAGCATTTT,CASSLDRRDGQPQHF
TRBV7-2,TRBD1,TRBJ2-1,-,TGTGCCAGCAGCTTAGTCGGGACAGGGATGTACAATGAGCAGTTCTTC,CASSLVGTGMYNEQFF
TRBV19,TRBD2,TRBJ2-7,once,TGTGCCAGTAGTATCGGGACTACTTACGAGCAGTACTTC,CASSIGTTYEQYF
TRBV6-6,TRBD1,TRBJ1-5,-,TGTGCCAGCAGTCAACAGGGGGCAGCTAGTCAGCCCCAGCATTTT,CASSQQGAASQPQHF
TRBV2,TRBD2,TRBJ2-3,-,TGTGCCAGCACATCTAGCGGGGGAGGAATCACAGATACGCAGTATTTT,CASTSSGGGITDTQYF
TRBV2,-,TRBJ1-3,few,TGTGCCAGCTACAGAATGAGCCCGGGAACCTCTGGAAACACCATATATTTT,CASYRMSPGTSGNTIYF
TRBV15,-,TRBJ2-7,-,TGTGCCACCAGCGTCCGGGACATTTCCTACGAGCAGTACTTC,CATSVRDISYEQYF
TRBV9,-,TRBJ1-3,-,TGTGCCAGCACCCCCGGGGACAACTCTGGAAACACCATATATTTT,CASTPGDNSGNTIYF
TRBV6-5,-,TRBJ1-2,-,TGTGCCAGCAGCCAAAGACAGGCCTATGGCTACACCTTC,CASSQRQAYGYTF
TRBV4-1,-,TRBJ1-6,-,TGCGCCAGCAGCCAAGACGCCAGTACCCTCCACTTT,CASSQDASTLHF
TRBV7-9,TRBD1,TRBJ1-4,-,TGTGCCAGCAGCCAAAGGACAGGGACTAATGAAAAACTGTTTTTT,CASSQRTGTNEKLFF
TRBV6-4,TRBD1,TRBJ1-5,-,TGTGCCGAGGGGGCAGGGCAGCCCCAGCATTTT,CAEGAGQPQHF
TRBV30,-,TRBJ2-3,-,TGTGCCTGGAGTCCCAAAGCTAGCACAGATACGCAGTATTTT,CAWSPKASTDTQYF
TRBV5-6,-,TRBJ1-2,-,TGTGCCAGCAACTGGGGCAGTAACTATGGCTACACCTTC,CASNWGSNYGYTF
TRBV7-2,TRBD1,TRBJ1-5,-,TGTGCCAGCAGCCGAGACAGGGCTTATAATCAGCCCCAGCATTTT,CASSRDRAYNQPQHF
TRBV29-1,TRBD1,TRBJ1-1,-,TGCAGCGTTGGACAGGGAAGGGGCACTGAAGCTTTCTTT,CSVGQGRGTEAFF
TRBV18,TRBD2,TRBJ2-1,-,TGTGCCAGCTCACCACAACTTCGGGGGGGTGAGCAGTTCTTC,CASSPQLRGGEQFF
TRBV5-4,TRBD1,TRBJ2-4,-,TGTGCCAGCAGCCTACAGGGGAATTCCAAAAACATTCAGTACTTC,CASSLQGNSKNIQYF